A single sample gave rise to the 26 T cell receptor beta chains below, sequenced in a study of Graves' ophthalmopathy and Graves' hyperthyroidism. The authors amplified TCR beta CDR3 regions from RNA transcripts. HTBI primers were used in a first-round RT-PCR, which preceded a second-round multiplex PCR. MiXCR was run by TCRdb on the multiplex PCR reads, yielding one entry per CDR3 protein. The table includes about 380,000 distinct CDR3 sequences, less than 20% detected once. Sequenced material: peripheral blood. Source of these receptors: a woman between 18 and 30 years old with stable Graves' hyperthyroidism.

This clonotype was recorded at least ten times. The rearrangement uses TRBV20-1 and TRBJ2-5; D is possibly TRBD2 (5 bases). CDR3 length: 14 amino acids. Trimming cost V 3 bases and J 5 bases, with 16 bases left between them. Germline CDR1 reads DFQATT; CDR2 reads SNEGSKA (reference sequence). As DNA, the CDR3 is TGCAGTGCTAGTCCCGCAGGACTTAGGGAGACCCAGTACTTC. Translation gives CSASPAGLRETQYF.

This clonotype was seen ten or more times. The chain carries TRBV6-2 or TRBV6-3 and TRBJ2-2; D unclear. The germline V gene has CDR1 MNHEY and CDR2 SVGEGT. Trimming took 8 bases from V and 6 from J, leaving 10 bases between them. CDR3 length equals 12 residues. In DNA, the CDR3 is TGTGCCAGCGATTACGGCCCCGGGGAGCTGTTTTTT. As protein: CASDYGPGELFF.

This clonotype was observed at least ten times. The rearrangement links TRBV28 to TRBJ1-5, with a possible D match to TRBD1 (5 bases). V was clipped by 11 bases and J by 4 bases, with 15 bases between them. CDR3 length: 13 amino acids. The V gene's germline CDR1 is MDHEN and CDR2 SYDVKM. CDR3 amino acids: CAVPGEGNQPQHF. In DNA, the CDR3 is TGTGCCGTCCCGGGGGAGGGTAATCAGCCCCAGCATTTT.

This clonotype was seen many times. The chain is built from TRBV5-1 and TRBJ2-5, with 13 positions matching TRBD2. The germline gives CDR1 SGHRS, CDR2 YFSETQ. The CDR3 runs 17 residues. V was pared by 0 bases and J by 5 bases, with 7 bases of the junction left unmatched. CDR3 sequence reads: CASSLVATSGGTETQYF. The CDR3 nucleotides read TGCGCCAGCAGCTTGGTAGCGACTAGCGGGGGGACGGAGACCCAGTACTTC.

This clonotype was recorded at least ten times. The rearrangement links TRBV2 to TRBJ2-6; D is unclear. Germline V gene data show CDR1 as SNHLY and CDR2 as FYNNEI. The V end was cut by 3 bases, the J end by 0 bases, with 12 bases between. The CDR3 totals 17 residues. DNA for the CDR3: TGTGCCAGCAGTGAGATGGATCTCGGCTCTGGGGCCAACGTCCTGACTTTC. This gives the protein CASSEMDLGSGANVLTF. Filled out from reference TRBV2 and TRBJ2-6, the complete variable domain reads EPEVTQTPSHQVTQMGQEVILRCVPISNHLYFYWYRQILGQKVEFLVSFYNNEISEKSEIFDDQFSVERPDGSNFTLKIRSTKLEDSAMYFCASSEMDLGSGANVLTFGAGSRLTVL.

The chain links TRBV19 to TRBJ2-5; D unresolved. Trimming left V 4 bases short and J 2 bases short, with 11 bases between. CDR1 is LNHDA and CDR2 is SQIVND in the germline V gene (reference sequence). The CDR3 has 14 amino acids. CDR3 nucleotides: TGTGCCAGTAGTACTCCCTCCGTGCAAGAGACCCAGTACTTC. Its protein is CASSTPSVQETQYF.

This clonotype has at least ten counts. The chain uses TRBV6-8 and TRBJ1-2; the D is unclear. This CDR3 is built from 15 residues. V lost 7 bases and J 2 bases, leaving 17 bases between the germline ends. CDR1 is MNHGY and CDR2 is SAAAGT in the germline V gene. CDR3 protein: CASIQSVINNYGYTF. In DNA form, the CDR3 reads TGTGCCAGCATTCAGTCCGTTATAAACAACTATGGCTACACCTTC.

This clonotype came up many times. V gene TRBV4-2 combines with J gene TRBJ1-1, with D maybe TRBD1 (6 bases). Between the trimmed V and J ends, which lost 3 bases and 2 bases, there was a span of 16 bases. The CDR3 extends over 16 amino acids. Germline values: CDR1 LGHNA, CDR2 YNFKEQ. As DNA, the CDR3 is TGTGCCAGCAGCCAGAAACTTCTTGGGGGCAACACTGAAGCTTTCTTT. Its protein is CASSQKLLGGNTEAFF.

This clonotype was counted ten times or more. V gene TRBV7-2 combines with J gene TRBJ2-5; D is unresolved. Germline CDR1 SGHTA, CDR2 FQGNSA. The length of the CDR3 is 13 residues. V lost 1 base and J 3 bases, leaving 6 bases between the germline ends. DNA for the CDR3: TGTGCCAGCAGCTTAGTAACTAAAGAGACCCAGTACTTC. This sequence encodes CASSLVTKETQYF.

This clonotype was observed many times. The CDR3 nucleotides read TGCGCCAGCAGCCAGTGGGCGAACACTGAAGCTTTCTTT. Translation gives CASSQWANTEAFF. The chain recombines TRBV4-1 with TRBJ1-1, with no clear D. CDR3 length: 13 residues. Trimming stripped 3 bases from V and 1 base from J, with 6 bases between. The germline gives CDR1 MGHRA, CDR2 YSYEKL.

The V call is TRBV4-1, the J call TRBJ1-5; 9 nucleotides match TRBD1. This CDR3 has 17 residues. V trimming: 0 bases; J trimming: 8 bases; junction bases outside the gene matches: 11. Germline V gene data show CDR1 as MGHRA and CDR2 as YSYEKL. This CDR3 reads CASSQDAGGTGIKPQHF. The CDR3 DNA reads TGCGCCAGCAGCCAAGACGCAGGCGGGACAGGGATTAAGCCCCAGCATTTT.

This clonotype appeared many times. The chain has TRBV19 and TRBJ1-5; 8 bases are shared with TRBD1. J lost 11 bases, V lost 3 bases, and 12 bases had no gene match. From germline, CDR1 is LNHDA and CDR2 SQIVND (reference sequence). The CDR3 extends over 15 amino acids. The CDR3 DNA reads TGTGCCAGTAGTATTCCCGGGACAGGAATCTCGGCCCAGCATTTT. Translation: CASSIPGTGISAQHF.

This clonotype has at least ten counts. This rearrangement joins TRBV20-1 to TRBJ2-5, with 8 bases matching TRBD1. J was trimmed by 3 bases and V by 1 base; bases with no gene match: 4. Germline V gene data show CDR1 as DFQATT and CDR2 as SNEGSKA (reference sequence). The CDR3 consists of 14 residues. CDR3 region: CSARAGTGKETQYF. The CDR3 DNA sequence: TGCAGTGCTAGAGCCGGGACAGGCAAAGAGACCCAGTACTTC.

This clonotype was observed at least ten times. The gene calls are TRBV6-5 and TRBJ1-2; D is perhaps TRBD1 (6 bases). Trimming removed 0 bases from V and 8 bases from J, with 10 bases in between. The CDR3 covers 13 residues. Germline CDR1 and CDR2: MNHEY and SVGAGI. The CDR3, as DNA: TGTGCCAGCAGTTACTCGCCCCAGGGGGGCTACACCTTC. This encodes CASSYSPQGGYTF.

This clonotype was detected ten times or more. The J gene is TRBJ2-7, the V gene TRBV20-1, with TRBD1 as a possible D gene (6 bases). The CDR3 is 13 residues long. Trimming removed 1 base from V and 3 bases from J, with 10 bases in between. The germline gives CDR1 DFQATT, CDR2 SNEGSKA (reference sequence). CDR3 nucleotides: TGCAGTGCTAGAGTTGGACAGAGCTACGAGCAGTACTTC. This sequence encodes CSARVGQSYEQYF.

Many counts were recorded for this clonotype. This chain links TRBV11-2 with TRBJ2-7; D unresolved. There are 12 residues in the CDR3. V shed 4 bases and J shed 3 bases, with 7 bases lying between them. CDR1 is SGHAT and CDR2 is FQNNGV in the germline V gene. The CDR3 nucleotides read TGTGCCAGCAGCTCTTACGTCTACGAGCAGTACTTC. It encodes CASSSYVYEQYF.

This clonotype was observed at least ten times. The V and J genes are TRBV24-1 and TRBJ1-3; 7 bases line up with TRBD1. Trimming removed 9 bases from V and 2 bases from J; junction bases left unmatched: 21. Germline V CDR1 and CDR2: KGHDR, SFDVKD. The CDR3 is made up of 19 amino acids. The CDR3 reads CATGWTGRYFNSTGNTIYF. CDR3 nucleotides: TGTGCCACCGGGTGGACAGGACGTTACTTCAACTCCACTGGAAACACCATATATTTT.

As to this clonotype: A much more abundant neighbour one base away suggests this may be a read error. The conserved phenylalanine or tryptophan is not found at the CDR3 terminus, so this likely reflects a read error. V usage is TRBV20-1 and J usage is TRBJ1-5; TRBD1 matches at 9 bases. CDR1 is DFQATT and CDR2 is SNEGSKA in the germline V gene (reference sequence). V trimming: 6 bases; J trimming: 0 bases; junction bases outside the gene matches: 9. There are 16 residues in the CDR3. DNA for the CDR3: TGCAGTGCCCCGGACAGGGGAGATTATAGCAATCAGCCCCAGCATTAT. Encoded protein: CSAPDRGDYSNQPQHY.

This clonotype came up many times. V is TRBV19 and J is TRBJ1-1; D is uncertain. Germline values: CDR1 LNHDA, CDR2 SQIVND (reference sequence). The CDR3 loop spans 14 amino acids. V lost 6 bases and J 0 bases, leaving 11 bases between the germline ends. CDR3 in DNA: TGTGCCAGTAGGTACAAGTCCTTGAACACTGAAGCTTTCTTT. It yields the protein CASRYKSLNTEAFF.

This clonotype was observed at least ten times. The rearrangement links TRBV6-2 or TRBV6-3 to TRBJ1-5, with 8 bases matching TRBD1. V lost 5 bases and J lost 7; bases outside the gene matches: 7. The CDR3 spans 14 residues. From germline, CDR1 is MNHEY and CDR2 SVGEGT. The CDR3 DNA reads TGTGCCAGCAGTGAACAGGGGGGAGGGCAGCCCCAGCATTTT. This sequence encodes CASSEQGGGQPQHF.

This clonotype has a count of ten or more. The chain has TRBV6-5 and TRBJ2-2, with D possibly matching TRBD1 (6 bases). The CDR3 length is 14 residues. Trimming removed 8 bases from V and 7 bases from J, with 17 bases in between. Germline CDR1 MNHEY, CDR2 SVGAGI. The CDR3 region has the DNA TGTGCCAGCGGAGGACAGTTAGGGAACGGGGAGCTGTTTTTT. It is translated as CASGGQLGNGELFF.

This chain uses TRBV2 with TRBJ2-7, with a tentative D call TRBD2 (5 bases). The CDR3 has 12 residues. Per germline, CDR1 SNHLY and CDR2 FYNNEI. Trimming left V 7 bases short and J 2 bases short, with 9 bases between. As DNA, the CDR3 is TGTGCCAGCATCTCCGGGACCTACGAGCAGTACTTC. It is translated as CASISGTYEQYF.

This clonotype has a handful of counts. The chain is built from TRBV4-2 and TRBJ2-7; 8 nucleotides align to TRBD2. Per the germline V gene, CDR1 is LGHNA and CDR2 is YNFKEQ. CDR3 length equals 15 residues. Trimming at V came to 0 bases and at J to 2 bases, leaving 3 bases not matched to a gene. The CDR3 coding sequence is TGTGCCAGCAGCCAAGACGAGCGGGGGCCCTACGAGCAGTACTTC. Translating it yields CASSQDERGPYEQYF.

The CDR3 bases are TGTGCCAGCAGCGCAGGGTTCCTTATGAACACTGAAGCTTTCTTT. Amino acid sequence: CASSAGFLMNTEAFF. The rearrangement links TRBV9 to TRBJ1-1; D possibly corresponds to TRBD1 (5 bases). The CDR3 covers 15 residues. Germline V CDR1 and CDR2: SGDLS, YYNGEE. The V end lost 3 bases, the J end lost 0 bases, and 12 bases lay between the germline ends.

This chain links TRBV28 with TRBJ1-1; weak D call: TRBD1 (5 bases). V dropped 5 bases and J dropped 7 bases, with 20 bases sitting between them. The CDR3 is made up of 15 amino acids. Germline V gives CDR1 MDHEN, CDR2 SYDVKM. For the CDR3, the DNA is TGTGCCAGCAGTCCACTGGTCAGGGAATCTTTTGAAGCTTTCTTT. Protein: CASSPLVRESFEAFF. The whole variable domain, remainder taken from reference TRBV28 and TRBJ1-1, is DVKVTQSSRYLVKRTGEKVFLECVQDMDHENMFWYRQDPGLGLRLIYFSYDVKMKEKGDIPEGYSVSREKKERFSLILESASTNQTSMYLCASSPLVRESFEAFFGQGTRLTVV.

This clonotype was seen ten or more times. V usage is TRBV7-3 and J usage is TRBJ2-7; D unresolved. Per the germline V gene, CDR1 is SGHTA and CDR2 is FQGTGA. The ends were cut back, 0 bases at V and 0 bases at J, with 9 bases in the middle. The CDR3 extends over 15 amino acids. CDR3 bases: TGTGCCAGCAGCTTAACGGGATGGCCCTCCTACGAGCAGTACTTC. Translation: CASSLTGWPSYEQYF.